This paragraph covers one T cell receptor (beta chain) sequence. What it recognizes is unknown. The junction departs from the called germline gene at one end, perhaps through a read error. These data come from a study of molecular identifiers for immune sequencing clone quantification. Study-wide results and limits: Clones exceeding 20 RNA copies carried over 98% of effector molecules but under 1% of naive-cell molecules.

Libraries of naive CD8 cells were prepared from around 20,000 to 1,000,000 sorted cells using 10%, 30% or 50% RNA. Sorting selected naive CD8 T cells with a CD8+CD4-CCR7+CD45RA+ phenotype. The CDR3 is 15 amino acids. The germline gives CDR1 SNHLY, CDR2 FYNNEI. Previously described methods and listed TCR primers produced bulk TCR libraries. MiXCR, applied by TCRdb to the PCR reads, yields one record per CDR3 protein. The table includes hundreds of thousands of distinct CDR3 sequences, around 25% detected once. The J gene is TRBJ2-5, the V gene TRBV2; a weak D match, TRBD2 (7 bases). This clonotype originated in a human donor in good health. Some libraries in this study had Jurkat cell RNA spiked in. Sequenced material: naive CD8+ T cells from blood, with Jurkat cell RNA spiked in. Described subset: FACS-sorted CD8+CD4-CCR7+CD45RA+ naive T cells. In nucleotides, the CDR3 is TGTGCCAGCAGTGTATCGGCGGGGGCCCAAGAGCCCCAGTACTTC. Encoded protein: CASSVSAGAQEPQYF.